This T cell receptor (beta chain) was profiled in a study of CD8+ T cells in alopecia areata. The sample holds a few counts of this clone. Reverse transcription of extracted RNA yielded cDNA, which provided the sequencing template. Assay: immunoSEQ multiplex PCR; the TCRdb copy retains only in-frame clones and omits some. This sample has 180,000 or so clones, with 55% to 70% found just once. The CDR3 totals 14 residues. Trimming removed 4 bases at V and 0 bases at J, with 12 bases between. Germline V gene lookup returns CDR1 SQVTM and CDR2 ANQGSEA. Treatment indicated: oral pan-JAK inhibitor, 5-10 mg twice daily.

The chain recombines TRBV29-1 with TRBJ1-1; a weak D match, TRBD1 (5 bases). The origin of this receptor is a human donor with alopecia areata. The sample was CD4+ T cells sorted from blood, taken at week 24, from a patient treated with tofacitinib. The CDR3 here is CSVVAGTLNTEAFF. CDR3 bases: TGCAGCGTTGTGGCGGGGACCCTGAACACTGAAGCTTTCTTT.